The 22 T cell receptor beta chains reported below all come from one sample, sequenced in a study of OX40 agonist ivuxolimab in advanced cancers. TCRdb's table, derived via immunoSEQ multiplex PCR, lists solely in-frame clones and lacks some. Seen here are about 64,000 clones, around 88% observed once, and the top ten hold 0.7% to 0.9%. This sample comprised CD4+ or CD8+ T cells sorted from blood, obtained in a trial of the OX40 agonist ivuxolimab. These receptors originate from an adult with an advanced solid tumor such as melanoma, head and neck, liver or kidney cancer.

CDR3 in DNA: TGTGCCTGTCTCAGGAATGAAAAACTGTTTTTT. Protein product: CACLRNEKLFF. The chain uses TRBV30 and TRBJ1-4; D remains unclear. This CDR3 is built from 11 residues. Germline V gene lookup returns CDR1 GTSNPN and CDR2 SVGIG (reference sequence). V was clipped by 6 bases and J by 5 bases, with 7 bases between them.

J is TRBJ2-2 and V is TRBV2; no definite D call. V lost 7 bases, J lost 4 bases, and 13 bases lay in between. Germline CDR1 SNHLY, CDR2 FYNNEI. This CDR3 has 14 residues. The CDR3 bases are TGTGCCAGCAACCCGGGTTCCACCACCGGGGAGCTGTTTTTT. Protein: CASNPGSTTGELFF.

This chain uses TRBV15 with TRBJ2-5; D is ambiguous. The CDR3 has 13 residues. With 3 bases removed from V and 2 bases from J, the gap between germline ends came to 7 bases. The germline V gene has CDR1 LNHNV and CDR2 YYDKDF (reference sequence). This CDR3 reads CATSRTRQETQYF. DNA for the CDR3: TGTGCCACCAGCAGGACAAGACAAGAGACCCAGTACTTC. The full variable domain, with the rest looked up from reference TRBV15 and TRBJ2-5, is DAMVIQNPRYQVTQFGKPVTLSCSQTLNHNVMYWYQQKSSQAPKLLFHYYDKDFNNEADTPDNFQSRRPNTSFCFLDIRSPGLGDTAMYLCATSRTRQETQYFGPGTRLLVL.

The chain combines TRBV23-1 with TRBJ1-2, with D unresolved. TRBV23-1 is an ORF, with its function uncertain. This CDR3 is built from 15 residues. Trimming removed 7 bases from V and 8 bases from J, with 23 bases in between. The CDR3 nucleotides read TGCGCCAGCACCGACTCGTGCAGGCGTTTAATCGGCTACACCTTC. As protein: CASTDSCRRLIGYTF.

The rearrangement links TRBV2 to TRBJ2-1; possibly TRBD1 or TRBD2 for D (5 bases each). V dropped 2 bases and J dropped 9 bases, with 11 bases sitting between them. CDR3 size: 13 residues. Germline-derived CDR1 and CDR2 are SNHLY and FYNNEI. CDR3 coding DNA: TGTGCCAGCAGTGAATGGAAGAGGGGTGAGCAGTTCTTC. This gives the protein CASSEWKRGEQFF. The entire variable domain, with the rest obtained from reference TRBV2 and TRBJ2-1, is as follows: EPEVTQTPSHQVTQMGQEVILRCVPISNHLYFYWYRQILGQKVEFLVSFYNNEISEKSEIFDDQFSVERPDGSNFTLKIRSTKLEDSAMYFCASSEWKRGEQFFGPGTRLTVL.

Here the CDR3 reads CASSERGRRGFTEAFF. The CDR3 DNA follows: TGTGCCAGCAGTGAACGGGGTCGGAGGGGCTTCACTGAAGCTTTCTTT. The chain has TRBV6-1 and TRBJ1-1, with D possibly matching TRBD1 (5 bases). Germline values: CDR1 MNHNS, CDR2 SASEGT. The CDR3 extends over 16 amino acids. Trimming stripped 2 bases from V and 4 bases from J, with 17 bases between.

The rearrangement joins TRBV18 to TRBJ2-5; no clear D gene. V was shortened by 3 bases and J by 8 bases, with 7 bases between the two germline ends. The CDR3 sequence is 11 residues long. The germline V gene encodes CDR1 KGHSH and CDR2 LQKENI. Here the CDR3 DNA reads TGTGCCAGCTCACCTGAGGAAACCCAGTACTTC. Protein sequence: CASSPEETQYF.

The CDR3 DNA sequence: TGTGCCATCAGTGAAGGGACAGGGGGACGGGAGACCCAGTACTTC. Protein sequence: CAISEGTGGRETQYF. V is TRBV10-3 and J is TRBJ2-5; 11 bases match TRBD1. The J segment lost 5 bases and the V segment lost 3 bases, leaving 5 bases of the junction unmatched. Germline lookup yields CDR1 ENHRY and CDR2 SYGVKD. This CDR3 has 15 amino acids.

The rearrangement uses TRBV6-5 and TRBJ2-5; 9 bases align to TRBD2. V dropped 2 bases and J dropped 5; count of bases not matched to a gene: 9. Germline V gene sequence: CDR1 MNHEY, CDR2 SVGAGI. This CDR3 has 16 residues. Written as DNA, the CDR3 is TGTGCCAGCAGTTACATCGCAGCGGGAGGAGGGGAGACCCAGTACTTC. Its translation: CASSYIAAGGGETQYF.

The CDR3 is CASSLSGDNEQFF. CDR3 in DNA: TGTGCCAGCAGCTTGAGCGGAGACAATGAGCAGTTCTTC. V and J are TRBV11-3 and TRBJ2-1; TRBD2 might be the D (5 bases). This CDR3 comprises 13 residues. Trimming removed 3 bases from V and 5 bases from J, with 8 bases in between. Germline values: CDR1 SGHNT, CDR2 YENEEA.

V usage is TRBV14 and J usage is TRBJ1-3; tentatively, D is TRBD1 (5 bases). Trimming took 4 bases from V and 1 from J, leaving 17 bases between them. The CDR3 length is 17 residues. Per the germline V gene, CDR1 is SGHDN and CDR2 is FVKESK. CDR3 amino acids: CASSLPPRGLSGNTIYF. The CDR3 DNA reads as TGTGCCAGCAGCCTCCCCCCGCGGGGACTGTCTGGAAACACCATATATTTT.

V gene TRBV18 combines with J gene TRBJ1-4; D is undetermined. Germline CDR1 and CDR2: KGHSH and LQKENI. The CDR3 has 14 residues. Trimming pared 4 bases from V and 8 bases from J, leaving 14 bases between. CDR3 sequence: CASSQDGYGEKLFF. The DNA of the CDR3 is TGTGCCAGCTCACAGGACGGGTACGGGGAAAAACTGTTTTTT.

The genes are TRBV7-6 and TRBJ1-1; D uncertain. V was clipped by 4 bases and J by 2 bases, with 8 bases between them. The CDR3 spans 13 residues. Germline V gene data show CDR1 as SGHVS and CDR2 as FNYEAQ. CDR3 protein: CASSSQENTEAFF. CDR3 sequence (DNA): TGTGCCAGCAGCTCCCAGGAAAACACTGAAGCTTTCTTT.

The gene calls are TRBV6-5 and TRBJ1-1; D not resolved. Germline lookup yields CDR1 MNHEY and CDR2 SVGAGI. V lost 4 bases, J lost 5 bases, and 14 bases lay in between. The CDR3 extends over 14 amino acids. CDR3 in amino acids: CASSSGPSMTEAFF. DNA of the CDR3: TGTGCCAGCAGTTCTGGTCCTTCTATGACTGAAGCTTTCTTT.

This sequence joins TRBV6-5 and TRBJ1-5; the D gene is possibly TRBD1 (5 bases). There are 16 residues in the CDR3. Germline V gene sequence: CDR1 MNHEY, CDR2 SVGAGI. Trimming pared 4 bases from V and 2 bases from J, leaving 15 bases between. CDR3 nucleotides: TGTGCCAGCAGTTCCAGCGGTCAGGGTCGCAATCAGCCCCAGCATTTT. This encodes CASSSSGQGRNQPQHF.

The rearrangement joins TRBV29-1 to TRBJ2-3, with D maybe TRBD1 (6 bases). CDR3 length equals 15 residues. The V and J ends lost 5 bases and 7 bases respectively, with 22 bases between them. Germline V gene data show CDR1 as SQVTM and CDR2 as ANQGSEA. The CDR3 sequence: CSVPHGTSSFNTQYF. The CDR3 DNA reads as TGCAGCGTTCCTCACGGGACATCCAGTTTCAATACGCAGTATTTT.

The genes are TRBV29-1 and TRBJ2-7; tentative D call: TRBD1 (6 bases). Between the trimmed V and J ends, which lost 6 bases and 0 bases, there was a span of 12 bases. CDR3 length: 13 residues. Germline V gene lookup returns CDR1 SQVTM and CDR2 ANQGSEA. The CDR3 coding sequence is TGCAGCGTGGCCGAGACAGGCTCCTACGAGCAGTACTTC. It yields the protein CSVAETGSYEQYF.

This rearrangement joins TRBV28 to TRBJ1-2; TRBD1 is a possible D gene (6 bases). V shed 6 bases and J shed 8 bases, with 19 bases lying between them. The CDR3 sequence is 14 residues long. Germline-derived CDR1 and CDR2 are MDHEN and SYDVKM. The CDR3 nucleotides are TGTGCCAGCAGGGGGATCGACAGGCTCTACGGCTACACCTTC. Translation: CASRGIDRLYGYTF.

The V and J genes are TRBV2 and TRBJ1-6, with TRBD1 matching 7 bases. With 3 bases clipped from V and 0 bases from J, the junction kept 2 bases outside the gene matches. Per germline, CDR1 SNHLY and CDR2 FYNNEI. This CDR3 has 16 amino acids. This chain's CDR3 is CASSEGQSSYNSPLHF. DNA of the CDR3: TGTGCCAGCAGTGAGGGACAGAGCTCCTATAATTCACCCCTCCACTTT. Using reference TRBV2 and TRBJ1-6 for the parts outside the CDR3, the full variable domain is EPEVTQTPSHQVTQMGQEVILRCVPISNHLYFYWYRQILGQKVEFLVSFYNNEISEKSEIFDDQFSVERPDGSNFTLKIRSTKLEDSAMYFCASSEGQSSYNSPLHFGNGTRLTVT.

The V and J genes are TRBV27 and TRBJ2-6, with D tentatively TRBD2 (6 bases). Germline V gene lookup returns CDR1 MNHEY and CDR2 SMNVEV (reference sequence). Between the trimmed V and J ends, which lost 2 bases and 3 bases, there was a span of 8 bases. The CDR3 runs 15 residues. DNA for the CDR3: TGTGCCAGCAGTTTACGGGGGTTTGGGGCCAACGTCCTGACTTTC. Translation gives CASSLRGFGANVLTF.

This clone was detected once. The chain links TRBV6-5 to TRBJ2-7; D is perhaps TRBD1 (6 bases). Trimming stripped 2 bases from V and 2 bases from J, with 10 bases between. The CDR3 contains 14 residues. The V gene's germline CDR1 is MNHEY and CDR2 SVGAGI. The DNA of the CDR3 is TGTGCCAGCAGTTACAAGGACAGCACCTACGAGCAGTACTTC. It encodes CASSYKDSTYEQYF.

The chain is built from TRBV5-4 and TRBJ1-2, with 7 bases fitting TRBD1. V was clipped by 6 bases and J by 6 bases; unmatched bases: 11. The CDR3 extends over 14 amino acids. The germline V gene has CDR1 SGHNT and CDR2 YYREEE (reference sequence). The CDR3 coding sequence is TGTGCCAGCACCTCGCGGAGGGGGCCCGATGGCTACACCTTC. Amino acids: CASTSRRGPDGYTF.